This T cell receptor beta chain was captured in a study of identical twins. Study-level results: Partial confounding of zero-insertion analyses by invariant MAIT and iNKT cells was possible. Recombination models fit unrelated individuals' TCR alpha sharing but underestimated twins'.

Healthy Caucasians provided all donations. This clonotype was counted only a few times. No antigen is known for it. Template switching introduced a universal primer site, and the cDNA bore unique molecular identifiers. MiXCR, run by TCRdb on the 5' RACE reads, gives a single entry per CDR3 protein. The sample consists of under 900,000 distinct CDR3 sequences, about 12% of them appearing once. This sample also belongs to another study, concerning yellow fever vaccine responses in identical twins.

Source material: PBMCs. This sequence originates from a woman between 18 and 29 years old in good health.

CDR3: CAISESVDPLSGANVLTF. The CDR3 DNA sequence: TGTGCCATCAGTGAGTCGGTAGACCCCCTCTCTGGGGCCAACGTCCTGACTTTC. This chain uses TRBV10-3 with TRBJ2-6; D gene uncertain. Trimming shortened V by 0 bases and J by 0 bases, and 12 bases separated the two germline ends. The CDR3 totals 18 residues. CDR1 ENHRY and CDR2 SYGVKD come from the germline V gene.